Sequencing of this T cell receptor beta chain was carried out in a study of control samples from healthy donors and cancer patients. Only in-frame clones appear in the TCRdb table, and some are missing; sequencing was by immunoSEQ multiplex PCR. Counted here are under 95,000 clones, roughly 84% occurring once; the ten biggest clones make up less than 15%. The V gene lost 5 bases and the J gene lost 0 bases, with 11 bases spanning the gap. The CDR3 is 15 amino acids. Germline CDR1 and CDR2: MDHEN and SYDVKM. This chain links TRBV28 with TRBJ1-3, with D perhaps TRBD1 (5 bases). Material for sequencing was blood. The TCR comes from a man aged 45 to 65 in good health. The CDR3 spells CASSPGGVSGNTIYF. CDR3 sequence (DNA): TGTGCCAGCAGTCCCGGGGGGGTCTCTGGAAACACCATATATTTT.